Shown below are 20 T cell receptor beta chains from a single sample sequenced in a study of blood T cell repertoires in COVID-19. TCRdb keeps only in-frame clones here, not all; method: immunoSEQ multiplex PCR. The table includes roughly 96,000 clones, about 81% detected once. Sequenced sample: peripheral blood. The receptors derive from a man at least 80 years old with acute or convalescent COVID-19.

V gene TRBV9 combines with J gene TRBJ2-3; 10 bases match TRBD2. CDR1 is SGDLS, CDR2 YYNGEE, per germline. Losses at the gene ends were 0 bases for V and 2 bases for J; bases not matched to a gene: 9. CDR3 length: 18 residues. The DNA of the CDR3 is TGTGCCAGCAGCGTAGGATCGGGTAGCGGGGGGTACACAGATACGCAGTATTTT. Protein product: CASSVGSGSGGYTDTQYF.

The CDR3 DNA reads TGTGCCTGGAGTGTAGGGACAGGGGTTCGGTACTTC. Amino acids: CAWSVGTGVRYF. The V gene is TRBV30, the J gene TRBJ2-7; 10 bases match TRBD1. Per germline, CDR1 GTSNPN and CDR2 SVGIG (reference sequence). After removal of 0 bases from V and 12 bases from J, the junction contained 5 bases not matched to a gene. This CDR3 has 12 residues.

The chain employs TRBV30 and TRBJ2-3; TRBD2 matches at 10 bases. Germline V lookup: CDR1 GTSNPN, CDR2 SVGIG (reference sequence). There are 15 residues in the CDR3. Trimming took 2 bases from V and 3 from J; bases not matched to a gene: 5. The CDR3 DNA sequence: TGTGCCTGGAGTAGAGCTAGCGGGGGTACAGATACGCAGTATTTT. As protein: CAWSRASGGTDTQYF.

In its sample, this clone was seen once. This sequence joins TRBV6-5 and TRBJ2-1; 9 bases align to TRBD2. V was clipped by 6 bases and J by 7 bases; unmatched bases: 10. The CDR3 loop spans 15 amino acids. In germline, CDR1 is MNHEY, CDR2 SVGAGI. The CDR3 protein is CASRAGAGGVNEQFF. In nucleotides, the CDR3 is TGTGCCAGCAGGGCGGGCGCGGGAGGGGTAAATGAGCAGTTCTTC.

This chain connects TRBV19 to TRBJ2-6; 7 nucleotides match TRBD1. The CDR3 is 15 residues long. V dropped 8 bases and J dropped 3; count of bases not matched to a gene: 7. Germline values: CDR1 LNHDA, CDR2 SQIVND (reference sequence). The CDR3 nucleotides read TGTGCCAGTTCGACAGGGCGAAATGGGGCCAACGTCCTGACTTTC. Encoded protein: CASSTGRNGANVLTF.

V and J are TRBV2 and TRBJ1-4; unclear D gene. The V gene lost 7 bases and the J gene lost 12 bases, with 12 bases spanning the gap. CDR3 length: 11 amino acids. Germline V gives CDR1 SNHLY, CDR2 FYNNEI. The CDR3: CASTPVKELFF. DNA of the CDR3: TGTGCCAGCACCCCGGTGAAAGAACTGTTTTTT.

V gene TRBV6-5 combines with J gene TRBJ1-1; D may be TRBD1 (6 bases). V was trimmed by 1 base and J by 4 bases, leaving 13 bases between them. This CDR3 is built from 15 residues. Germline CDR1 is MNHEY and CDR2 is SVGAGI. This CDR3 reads CASSYLGSQGTEAFF. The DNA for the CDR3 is TGTGCCAGCAGTTACTTAGGCTCACAGGGCACTGAAGCTTTCTTT.

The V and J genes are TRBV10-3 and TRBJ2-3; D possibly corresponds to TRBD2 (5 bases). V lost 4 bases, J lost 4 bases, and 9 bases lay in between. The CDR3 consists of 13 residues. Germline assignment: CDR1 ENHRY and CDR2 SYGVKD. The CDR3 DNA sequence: TGTGCCATCAGTGCCGCCGGGGCAGATACGCAGTATTTT. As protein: CAISAAGADTQYF.

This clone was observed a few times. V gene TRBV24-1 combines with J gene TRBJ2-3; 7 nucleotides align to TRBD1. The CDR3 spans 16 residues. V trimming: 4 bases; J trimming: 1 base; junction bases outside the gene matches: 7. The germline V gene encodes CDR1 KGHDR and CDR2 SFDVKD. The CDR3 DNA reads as TGTGCCACCAGTGAGCCGAACAGGGGTCGCACAGATACGCAGTATTTT. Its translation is CATSEPNRGRTDTQYF.

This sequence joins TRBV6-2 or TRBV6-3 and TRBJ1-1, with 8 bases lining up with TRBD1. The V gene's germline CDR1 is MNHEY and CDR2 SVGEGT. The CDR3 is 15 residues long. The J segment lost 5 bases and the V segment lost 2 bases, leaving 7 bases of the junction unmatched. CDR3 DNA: TGTGCCAGCAGTTACCTAGCAGGGGGCGCGACTGAAGCTTTCTTT. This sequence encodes CASSYLAGGATEAFF.

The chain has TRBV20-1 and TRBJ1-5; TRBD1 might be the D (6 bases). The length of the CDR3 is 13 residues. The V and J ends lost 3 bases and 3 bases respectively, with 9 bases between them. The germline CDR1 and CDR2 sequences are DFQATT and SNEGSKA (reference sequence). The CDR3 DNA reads TGCAGTGCTAGTCGGGACACCAATCAGCCCCAGCATTTT. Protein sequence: CSASRDTNQPQHF.

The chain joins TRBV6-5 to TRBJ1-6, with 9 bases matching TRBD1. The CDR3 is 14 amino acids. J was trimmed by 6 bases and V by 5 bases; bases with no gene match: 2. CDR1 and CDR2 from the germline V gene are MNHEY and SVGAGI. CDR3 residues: CASSRDRVNSPLHF. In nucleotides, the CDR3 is TGTGCCAGCAGTCGGGACAGGGTTAATTCACCCCTCCACTTT.

Here the CDR3 DNA reads TGCAGCGCCGGGAGGACTAGCGTCTACAATGAGCAGTTCTTC. Protein: CSAGRTSVYNEQFF. This chain connects TRBV29-1 to TRBJ2-1; 9 bases line up with TRBD2. The V gene's germline CDR1 is SQVTM and CDR2 ANQGSEA. With V trimmed by 7 bases and J by 3 bases, 7 bases remained unmatched. The CDR3 loop spans 14 amino acids.

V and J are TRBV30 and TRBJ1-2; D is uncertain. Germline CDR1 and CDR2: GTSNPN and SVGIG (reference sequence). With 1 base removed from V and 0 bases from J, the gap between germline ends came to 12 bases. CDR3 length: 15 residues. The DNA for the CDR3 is TGTGCCTGGAGTGCCTCCCGACTTGCTAACTATGGCTACACCTTC. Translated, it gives CAWSASRLANYGYTF.

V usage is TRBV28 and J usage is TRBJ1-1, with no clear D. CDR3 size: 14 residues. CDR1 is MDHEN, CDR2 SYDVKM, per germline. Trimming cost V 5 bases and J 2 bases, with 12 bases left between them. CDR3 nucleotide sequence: TGTGCCAGCAGTGTTGCTACCCACAACACTGAAGCTTTCTTT. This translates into CASSVATHNTEAFF.

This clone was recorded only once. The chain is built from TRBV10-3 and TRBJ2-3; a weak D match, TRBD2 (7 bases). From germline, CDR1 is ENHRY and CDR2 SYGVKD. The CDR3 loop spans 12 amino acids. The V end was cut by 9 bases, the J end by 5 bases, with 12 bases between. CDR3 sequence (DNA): TGTGCCATAGGACTAGGGGGAGATACGCAGTATTTT. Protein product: CAIGLGGDTQYF.

In DNA, the CDR3 is TGTGCCAGCAGCTTAACGAGCTCCTATAATTCACCCCTCCACTTT. This sequence encodes CASSLTSSYNSPLHF. The chain couples TRBV5-4 to TRBJ1-6; no clear D gene. The CDR3 extends over 15 amino acids. The germline V gene encodes CDR1 SGHNT and CDR2 YYREEE (reference sequence). Trimming took 2 bases from V and 0 from J, leaving 6 bases between them.

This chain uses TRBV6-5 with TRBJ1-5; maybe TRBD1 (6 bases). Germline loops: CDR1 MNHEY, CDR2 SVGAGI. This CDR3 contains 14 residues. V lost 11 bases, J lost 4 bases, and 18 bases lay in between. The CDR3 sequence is CAAKRTESNQPQHF. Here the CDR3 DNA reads TGTGCCGCTAAGCGGACAGAGTCTAATCAGCCCCAGCATTTT.

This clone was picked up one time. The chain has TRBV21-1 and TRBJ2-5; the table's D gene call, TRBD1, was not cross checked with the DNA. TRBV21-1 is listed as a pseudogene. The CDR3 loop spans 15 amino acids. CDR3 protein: CASSKGETGGETQYF. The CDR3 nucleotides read TGTGCCAGCAGCAAAGGGGAGACAGGGGGAGAGACCCAGTACTTC.

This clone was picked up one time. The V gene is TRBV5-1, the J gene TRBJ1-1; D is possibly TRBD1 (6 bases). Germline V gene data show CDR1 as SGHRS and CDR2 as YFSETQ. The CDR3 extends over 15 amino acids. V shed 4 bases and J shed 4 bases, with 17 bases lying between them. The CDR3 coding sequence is TGCGCCAGCAGCGGTTTAGGGGGAACTGCCACTGAAGCTTTCTTT. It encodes CASSGLGGTATEAFF.